Presented here are 12 T cell receptor beta chains from one specimen sequenced in a study of blood T cell repertoires in COVID-19. The repertoire was sequenced with immunoSEQ multiplex PCR; TCRdb's copy has only in-frame clones and lacks some. The table has just over 75,000 clones, 70% to 90% seen once. Specimen: peripheral blood. The receptors derive from an elderly woman with active or convalescent COVID-19.

J is TRBJ2-7 and V is TRBV27; 13 positions agree with TRBD2. Trimming cost V 7 bases and J 2 bases; bases outside gene matches: 11. This CDR3 contains 17 residues. Germline-derived CDR1 and CDR2 are MNHEY and SMNVEV (reference sequence). CDR3 protein: CASIGSPGTSGAYEQYF. CDR3 bases: TGTGCCAGCATAGGGTCCCCCGGGACTAGCGGGGCCTACGAGCAGTACTTC.

The J gene is TRBJ1-2, the V gene TRBV7-2, with 8 bases fitting TRBD1. The trim removed 5 bases at V and 8 bases at J, leaving 10 bases unmatched. Germline CDR1 SGHTA, CDR2 FQGNSA. This CDR3 region has 14 residues. DNA for the CDR3: TGTGCCAGCAGCCCGGACAGGGAAGCCGGCGGCTACACCTTC. This translates into CASSPDREAGGYTF. The full variable domain, its missing parts supplied by reference TRBV7-2 and TRBJ1-2, is GAGVSQSPSNKVTEKGKDVELRCDPISGHTALYWYRQSLGQGLEFLIYFQGNSAPDKSGLPSDRFSAERTGGSVSTLTIQRTQQEDSAVYLCASSPDREAGGYTFGSGTRLTVV.

The genes are TRBV5-4 and TRBJ2-7; 9 nucleotides align to TRBD2. The CDR3 is 16 amino acids. CDR1 SGHNT and CDR2 YYREEE come from the germline V gene (reference sequence). Trimming cost V 4 bases and J 7 bases; bases outside gene matches: 15. CDR3: CASSPGGRGGSGEQYF. The CDR3, as DNA: TGTGCCAGCAGCCCTGGCGGGCGGGGGGGCTCTGGGGAGCAGTACTTC.

This rearrangement joins TRBV30 to TRBJ1-1; 8 bases are shared with TRBD1. CDR1 and CDR2 (germline): GTSNPN, SVGIG (reference sequence). Unmatched junction bases numbered 7, after V lost 5 bases and J lost 2 bases. The CDR3 spans 14 residues. CDR3 amino acids: CAWEDRGGNTEAFF. The CDR3 region has the DNA TGTGCCTGGGAAGACAGGGGCGGTAACACTGAAGCTTTCTTT.

V gene TRBV28 combines with J gene TRBJ1-2, with a tentative D call TRBD1 (6 bases). The V gene lost 4 bases and the J gene lost 4 bases, with 16 bases spanning the gap. Germline values: CDR1 MDHEN, CDR2 SYDVKM. The length of the CDR3 is 15 residues. CDR3 sequence reads: CASSSTGHQAYGYTF. CDR3 nucleotide sequence: TGTGCCAGCAGTTCCACGGGACACCAGGCCTATGGCTACACCTTC.

V and J are TRBV9 and TRBJ1-6; 7 nucleotides agree with TRBD1. The germline gives CDR1 SGDLS, CDR2 YYNGEE. The ends lost 0 bases at V and 9 bases at J; junction bases unmatched: 6. This CDR3 is built from 15 residues. CDR3 sequence: CASSVVGGQPSPLHF. DNA for the CDR3: TGTGCCAGCAGCGTAGTAGGGGGACAGCCTTCACCCCTCCACTTT.

The chain uses TRBV7-3 and TRBJ1-1; no firm D call. Per germline, CDR1 SGHTA and CDR2 FQGTGA. This CDR3 has 13 amino acids. The V and J ends lost 3 bases and 0 bases respectively, with 5 bases between them. CDR3 loop: CASSFTVNTEAFF. The CDR3 coding sequence is TGTGCCAGCAGCTTCACAGTGAACACTGAAGCTTTCTTT.

The gene calls are TRBV25-1 and TRBJ2-3; D perhaps matches TRBD2 (6 bases). Germline lookup yields CDR1 MGHDK and CDR2 SYGVNS. The CDR3 totals 14 residues. Trimming shortened V by 3 bases and J by 8 bases, and 15 bases separated the two germline ends. Here the CDR3 reads CASSDRDSTGTQYF. The CDR3 DNA follows: TGTGCCAGCAGTGATAGGGACTCTACCGGTACGCAGTATTTT.

The chain employs TRBV6-6 and TRBJ2-1; TRBD2 is a possible D gene (6 bases). The ends were cut back, 6 bases at V and 6 bases at J, with 12 bases in the middle. This CDR3 has 13 residues. The germline V gene has CDR1 MNHNY and CDR2 SVGAGI (reference sequence). The CDR3 DNA follows: TGTGCCAGCAGCCTCATTAGCGGCAATGAGCAGTTCTTC. Its translation is CASSLISGNEQFF.

This chain uses TRBV19 with TRBJ2-1, with 8 bases that match TRBD1. The CDR3 contains 17 residues. V gave up 8 bases and J gave up 9 bases; unmatched junction bases: 21. Looked up from germline, CDR1 is LNHDA and CDR2 is SQIVND (reference sequence). CDR3 region: CASCPGAGRTGWGEQFF. In DNA, the CDR3 is TGTGCCAGTTGTCCCGGGGCGGGGAGGACAGGGTGGGGTGAGCAGTTCTTC.

The rearrangement links TRBV7-5 to TRBJ2-1; the table's TRBD2 call for D was not verified on the DNA. TRBV7-5 is designated a pseudogene. The CDR3 is 15 residues long. The CDR3 region is CARSRNSGRPHEQFF. For the CDR3, the DNA is TGTGCCAGAAGCCGCAATAGCGGGAGGCCCCATGAGCAGTTCTTC.

The chain recombines TRBV7-2 with TRBJ2-5, with TRBD1 as a possible D gene (6 bases). Germline CDR1 and CDR2: SGHTA and FQGNSA. The CDR3 has 14 amino acids. With 5 bases removed from V and 5 bases from J, the gap between germline ends came to 15 bases. DNA for the CDR3: TGTGCCAGCAGCGCCCGACAGGCGCAGGAGACCCAGTACTTC. This gives the protein CASSARQAQETQYF.